Listed below are T cell receptor beta chains from one sample, sequenced in a study of cytomegalovirus exposure and HLA in healthy donors. The protocol was immunoSEQ multiplex PCR, while the TCRdb copy is restricted to in-frame clones and leaves out a portion. The sample holds about 300,000 clones; roughly 85% are singletons and the top ten take approximately 4.3%. Source material: PBMCs. Receptor source: a man in his forties in good health and CMV-seropositive. The CDR3 runs from the conserved cysteine through the conserved F or W. The D gene is left open where the match is weak. Clone size is shown for a subset of rows, as once, few, many or a class of expanded clone.

CDR3 DNA: TGTGCCAGTAACACCGGGACTAGCTTCGACAATGAGCAGTTCTTC
CDR3 protein: CASNTGTSFDNEQFF
V gene: TRBV19
D gene: TRBD2
J gene: TRBJ2-1
clone size: NA

CDR3 DNA: TGTGCCAGCAGCCTGACTAGCGGGAGGCCGATGAACACCGGGGAGCTGTTTTTT
CDR3 protein: CASSLTSGRPMNTGELFF
V gene: TRBV7-2
D gene: TRBD2
J gene: TRBJ2-2
clone size: NA

CDR3 DNA: TGTGCCAGCAGTCCCTGGACAGCGGGGCAGCAGTTCTTC
CDR3 protein: CASSPWTAGQQFF
V gene: TRBV28
D gene: NA
J gene: TRBJ2-1
clone size: NA

CDR3 DNA: TGTGCCATCAGTGGGGGACAGGGGGCACGGTACGAGCAGTACTTC
CDR3 protein: CAISGGQGARYEQYF
V gene: TRBV10-3
D gene: TRBD1
J gene: TRBJ2-7
clone size: NA

CDR3 DNA: TGTGCCACCAGCAGAGGGGGACAGGGAGGGGGGAATGAGCAGTTCTTC
CDR3 protein: CATSRGGQGGGNEQFF
V gene: TRBV15
D gene: TRBD1
J gene: TRBJ2-1
clone size: NA

CDR3 DNA: TGCAGTGCTAGTCACAGGGTTGAGCAGTTCTTC
CDR3 protein: CSASHRVEQFF
V gene: TRBV20-1
D gene: NA
J gene: TRBJ2-1
clone size: NA

CDR3 DNA: TGTGCCAGCAGCTTCGGACAGACCAACTATGGCTACACCTTC
CDR3 protein: CASSFGQTNYGYTF
V gene: TRBV4-2
D gene: NA
J gene: TRBJ1-2
clone size: NA

CDR3 DNA: TGCGCCAGCAGCTTCCTGGACAGTCCGTCCTACGAGCAGTACTTC
CDR3 protein: CASSFLDSPSYEQYF
V gene: TRBV5-1
D gene: NA
J gene: TRBJ2-7
clone size: once

CDR3 DNA: TGTGCCAGCAGTAAAACAGGGCTGGGGGATCAGCCCCAGCATTTT
CDR3 protein: CASSKTGLGDQPQHF
V gene: TRBV7-2
D gene: NA
J gene: TRBJ1-5
clone size: NA

CDR3 DNA: TGTGCCAGCAGCGCAGGGTTGGAGGGAAACACCATATATTTT
CDR3 protein: CASSAGLEGNTIYF
V gene: TRBV9
D gene: NA
J gene: TRBJ1-3
clone size: NA

CDR3 DNA: TGTGCCAGCTCACCACCTACCAGGCCCGGACTAGCGGGAGTGAGCGAGCAGTACTTC
CDR3 protein: CASSPPTRPGLAGVSEQYF
V gene: TRBV18
D gene: TRBD2
J gene: TRBJ2-7
clone size: NA

CDR3 DNA: TGTGCCAGCAGCCGTACTAGCCCCGATGAGCAGTTCTTC
CDR3 protein: CASSRTSPDEQFF
V gene: TRBV5-5
D gene: NA
J gene: TRBJ2-1
clone size: NA

CDR3 DNA: TGTGCCAGCAGCTACGACAGGGGAGGGGAAGAACTGTTTTTT
CDR3 protein: CASSYDRGGEELFF
V gene: TRBV11-2
D gene: TRBD1
J gene: TRBJ1-4
clone size: NA

CDR3 DNA: TGTGCCAGCAGTTTAAGGAGGAGGGACGAGCAGTACTTC
CDR3 protein: CASSLRRRDEQYF
V gene: TRBV28
D gene: NA
J gene: TRBJ2-7
clone size: once

CDR3 DNA: TGTGCCAGCACCCCGACTAGCGGGAACACCGGGGAGCTGTTTTTT
CDR3 protein: CASTPTSGNTGELFF
V gene: TRBV6-4
D gene: TRBD2
J gene: TRBJ2-2
clone size: NA

CDR3 DNA: TGCGCCAGCAGCTTGCCGTCAGGGGTCACCAGGGGAGATACGCAGTATTTT
CDR3 protein: CASSLPSGVTRGDTQYF
V gene: TRBV5-1
D gene: NA
J gene: TRBJ2-3
clone size: NA

CDR3 DNA: TGCGCCAGCAGGGAACAGTCCTATAATTCACCCCTCCACTTT
CDR3 protein: CASREQSYNSPLHF
V gene: TRBV4-1
D gene: NA
J gene: TRBJ1-6
clone size: NA

CDR3 DNA: TGTGCCAGCAGGTTTTGGGACAGGGAGACCCAGTACTTC
CDR3 protein: CASRFWDRETQYF
V gene: TRBV27
D gene: TRBD1
J gene: TRBJ2-5
clone size: NA

CDR3 DNA: TGTGCCAGCAGCTTAGCTACAGGGAACGAGCAGTACTTC
CDR3 protein: CASSLATGNEQYF
V gene: TRBV7-9
D gene: NA
J gene: TRBJ2-7
clone size: NA

CDR3 DNA: TGCGCCAGCAGCTGGGGGACAGGGGCTCAGCCCCAGCATTTT
CDR3 protein: CASSWGTGAQPQHF
V gene: TRBV5-1
D gene: TRBD1
J gene: TRBJ1-5
clone size: NA

CDR3 DNA: TGTGCCAGCAGTAACAGGGGAAGGAGACAGCCCCAGCATTTT
CDR3 protein: CASSNRGRRQPQHF
V gene: TRBV27
D gene: TRBD1
J gene: TRBJ1-5
clone size: NA

CDR3 DNA: TGTGCCAGCAGCTTAGCAGGGGGAGATACGCAGTATTTT
CDR3 protein: CASSLAGGDTQYF
V gene: TRBV7-8
D gene: NA
J gene: TRBJ2-3
clone size: NA

CDR3 DNA: TGTGCCAGTAGTTTCCAGGGAACGGGAAACACCATATATTTT
CDR3 protein: CASSFQGTGNTIYF
V gene: TRBV19
D gene: NA
J gene: TRBJ1-3
clone size: NA

CDR3 DNA: TGTGCCAGCAGAGGTAGCGGGAGCGGCAATGAGCAGTTCTTC
CDR3 protein: CASRGSGSGNEQFF
V gene: TRBV7-9
D gene: TRBD2
J gene: TRBJ2-1
clone size: NA

CDR3 DNA: TGTGCCAGCAGCAGCGGGGCACATAACTATGGCTACACCTTC
CDR3 protein: CASSSGAHNYGYTF
V gene: TRBV28
D gene: NA
J gene: TRBJ1-2
clone size: NA

CDR3 DNA: TGTGCCAGCAGTTTTGGGGGGACTAGCGGGTCCTACAATGAGCAGTTCTTC
CDR3 protein: CASSFGGTSGSYNEQFF
V gene: TRBV28
D gene: TRBD2
J gene: TRBJ2-1
clone size: once

CDR3 DNA: TGTGCCAGCAGCTTAAGGCTGGACAGGGGAAATGAAAAACTGTTTTTT
CDR3 protein: CASSLRLDRGNEKLFF
V gene: TRBV7-8
D gene: TRBD1
J gene: TRBJ1-4
clone size: NA

CDR3 DNA: TGTGCCAGCAGAGCTGGGACAACCATGAACACTGAAGCTTTCTTT
CDR3 protein: CASRAGTTMNTEAFF
V gene: TRBV7-2
D gene: NA
J gene: TRBJ1-1
clone size: NA

CDR3 DNA: TGTGCCAGCAGCTTCGAGGGGGCCGGGGCTAATGAAAAACTGTTTTTT
CDR3 protein: CASSFEGAGANEKLFF
V gene: TRBV7-8
D gene: TRBD1
J gene: TRBJ1-4
clone size: NA

CDR3 DNA: TGTTCCAGCAGCTTAGCAGGCCAGGGGATCCACGAGCAGTACTTC
CDR3 protein: CSSSLAGQGIHEQYF
V gene: TRBV7-9
D gene: NA
J gene: TRBJ2-7
clone size: NA

CDR3 DNA: TGTGCCAGCAGCCAGCTAGGGACAGGAAATGAAAAACTGTTTTTT
CDR3 protein: CASSQLGTGNEKLFF
V gene: TRBV14
D gene: TRBD1
J gene: TRBJ1-4
clone size: NA

CDR3 DNA: TGCGCCAGCAGCCAACCCACGGCGGGGGGAGACTATGGCTACACCTTC
CDR3 protein: CASSQPTAGGDYGYTF
V gene: TRBV4-1
D gene: NA
J gene: TRBJ1-2
clone size: NA

CDR3 DNA: TGTGCCAGCAGCCAAGATAAGAGCTCCTACAATGAGCAGTTCTTC
CDR3 protein: CASSQDKSSYNEQFF
V gene: TRBV4-2
D gene: NA
J gene: TRBJ2-1
clone size: NA

CDR3 DNA: TGTGCCAGTAGTATCCCCGTTGTAAAGAACACCGGGGAGCTGTTTTTT
CDR3 protein: CASSIPVVKNTGELFF
V gene: TRBV19
D gene: NA
J gene: TRBJ2-2
clone size: NA

CDR3 DNA: TGCGCCAGCAGTCCTGTCGGAGGGCCCTCCTACACCTTC
CDR3 protein: CASSPVGGPSYTF
V gene: TRBV10-1
D gene: NA
J gene: TRBJ1-2
clone size: NA

CDR3 DNA: TGTGCCAGCAGCTATAGCAATCAGCCCCAGCATTTT
CDR3 protein: CASSYSNQPQHF
V gene: TRBV28
D gene: NA
J gene: TRBJ1-5
clone size: NA

CDR3 DNA: TGTGCCAGCAGCCTAGGACTAGCGGGAGTTTACGAGCAGTACTTC
CDR3 protein: CASSLGLAGVYEQYF
V gene: TRBV7-9
D gene: TRBD2
J gene: TRBJ2-7
clone size: few

CDR3 DNA: TGTGCCAGCAGTCCCGGACTAGCGGGAGTCAATGAGCAGTTCTTC
CDR3 protein: CASSPGLAGVNEQFF
V gene: TRBV6-5
D gene: TRBD2
J gene: TRBJ2-1
clone size: NA

CDR3 DNA: TGTGCCAGCAGTGAAGGAGGAACTAGCGGGAGGGACGAGCAGTACTTC
CDR3 protein: CASSEGGTSGRDEQYF
V gene: TRBV6-1
D gene: TRBD2
J gene: TRBJ2-7
clone size: NA

CDR3 DNA: TGTGCCAGTAGTATGAGGGAACGTTATTTACAGCATTTT
CDR3 protein: CASSMRERYLQHF
V gene: TRBV19
D gene: NA
J gene: TRBJ1-5
clone size: few

CDR3 DNA: TGTGCCAGCAGCCAACTAGCGTCCGGGGAGCTGTTTTTT
CDR3 protein: CASSQLASGELFF
V gene: TRBV7-2
D gene: TRBD2
J gene: TRBJ2-2
clone size: NA

CDR3 DNA: TGCGCCAGCATGGGCGGAGGGGCTAACTATGGCTACACCTTC
CDR3 protein: CASMGGGANYGYTF
V gene: TRBV10-1
D gene: NA
J gene: TRBJ1-2
clone size: NA

CDR3 DNA: TGTGCCAGCAGCTTAGTGGGCTCCACAGATACGCAGTATTTT
CDR3 protein: CASSLVGSTDTQYF
V gene: TRBV11-2
D gene: NA
J gene: TRBJ2-3
clone size: NA

CDR3 DNA: TGTGCCAGCAAAAGAGCGGAAACCTACAATGAGCAGTTCTTC
CDR3 protein: CASKRAETYNEQFF
V gene: TRBV2
D gene: NA
J gene: TRBJ2-1
clone size: NA

CDR3 DNA: TGTGCCAGCAGTTACTCGGCAGGGCCCTCTGGAAACACCATATATTTT
CDR3 protein: CASSYSAGPSGNTIYF
V gene: TRBV6-5
D gene: NA
J gene: TRBJ1-3
clone size: NA

CDR3 DNA: TGTGCCAGCTCACTTCTAATGGGGACTAGCGGGAGCCACGAGCAGTACTTC
CDR3 protein: CASSLLMGTSGSHEQYF
V gene: TRBV18
D gene: TRBD2
J gene: TRBJ2-7
clone size: NA

CDR3 DNA: TGTGCCAGCAGTTTAATGAGTGGTGTCCTTGGACAGAACACTGAAGCTTTCTTT
CDR3 protein: CASSLMSGVLGQNTEAFF
V gene: TRBV27
D gene: NA
J gene: TRBJ1-1
clone size: NA

CDR3 DNA: TGCAGTGAGACTCTAGATGGCTACACCTTC
CDR3 protein: CSETLDGYTF
V gene: TRBV20-1
D gene: NA
J gene: TRBJ1-2
clone size: once

CDR3 DNA: TGTGCCAGCAGTTTTACTAGCGGGATCCCCTCCTACGAGCAGTACTTC
CDR3 protein: CASSFTSGIPSYEQYF
V gene: TRBV27
D gene: TRBD2
J gene: TRBJ2-7
clone size: NA

CDR3 DNA: TGTGCCAGCAGCTCCAGCGGGACCCGGAGCGACGAGCAGTACTTC
CDR3 protein: CASSSSGTRSDEQYF
V gene: TRBV7-8
D gene: TRBD2
J gene: TRBJ2-7
clone size: once

CDR3 DNA: TGTGCCAGCTCACCACTCTCACAGGGCGGTCAGTACTTC
CDR3 protein: CASSPLSQGGQYF
V gene: TRBV18
D gene: NA
J gene: TRBJ2-7
clone size: NA

CDR3 DNA: TGTGCCACCAGTGTGGGGAGACTTAGCGCTGAAGCTTTCTTT
CDR3 protein: CATSVGRLSAEAFF
V gene: TRBV15
D gene: NA
J gene: TRBJ1-1
clone size: NA

CDR3 DNA: TGTGCCAGCAGCTTAGAGGGGGACCAAGATCAGCCCCAGCATTTT
CDR3 protein: CASSLEGDQDQPQHF
V gene: TRBV7-8
D gene: NA
J gene: TRBJ1-5
clone size: NA

CDR3 DNA: TGTGCCAGCAGTGTTCAGACAGTGAACACTGAAGCTTTCTTT
CDR3 protein: CASSVQTVNTEAFF
V gene: TRBV2
D gene: NA
J gene: TRBJ1-1
clone size: few

CDR3 DNA: TGTGCCAGCAGTGAGGTGGGAGCCGGGAGGTACGAGCAGTACTTC
CDR3 protein: CASSEVGAGRYEQYF
V gene: TRBV25-1
D gene: TRBD2
J gene: TRBJ2-7
clone size: once

CDR3 DNA: TGTGCCAGTATGCCAGATCCTCTTAATCAGCCCCAGCATTTT
CDR3 protein: CASMPDPLNQPQHF
V gene: TRBV19
D gene: NA
J gene: TRBJ1-5
clone size: NA

CDR3 DNA: TGTGCCAGCAGCCGCGGGACAGCTGAGTGGGAGACCCAGTACTTC
CDR3 protein: CASSRGTAEWETQYF
V gene: TRBV11-3
D gene: NA
J gene: TRBJ2-5
clone size: NA

CDR3 DNA: TGCGCCAGCAGTGTCGGGCGCGGGGGCAATCAGCCCCAGCATTTT
CDR3 protein: CASSVGRGGNQPQHF
V gene: TRBV10-2
D gene: NA
J gene: TRBJ1-5
clone size: NA

CDR3 DNA: TGTGCCAGCAGCTTCTTTCTTCAGAAGGAGGGCTACACCTTC
CDR3 protein: CASSFFLQKEGYTF
V gene: TRBV7-9
D gene: NA
J gene: TRBJ1-2
clone size: NA

CDR3 DNA: TGTGCCAGCAGCTTAGAAGGCGCAGGTCTCGGCGAGCAGTACTTC
CDR3 protein: CASSLEGAGLGEQYF
V gene: TRBV7-8
D gene: NA
J gene: TRBJ2-7
clone size: NA